This T cell receptor beta chain was identified in a study of CD8+ T cells in alopecia areata. Study in general: Percent affected scalp area, the SALT score, rated treated patients' severity.

Study-level findings and limits: There were many expanded lesional clones persisting in scalp and blood during tofacitinib. Tofacitinib delivered significant drops in scalp clonality and in expanded CD8+ clones among the top 100. Among patients, TCR sharing was less clear than in mice, a difference possibly due in part to HLA diversity in the patient population.

Treatment reported: oral pan-JAK inhibitor, 5-10 mg twice daily. A remark on this clone: The antigen remains undetermined.

cDNA prepared by RNA extraction and subsequent reverse transcription served as the template for sequencing. Here immunoSEQ multiplex PCR was the method, and the copy in TCRdb shows in-frame clones only, minus some. This repertoire shows around 120,000 clones, approximately 60% found once; its top ten account for approximately 5.1%. Germline V gene sequence: CDR1 SGHRS, CDR2 YFSETQ. This CDR3 comprises 15 residues. Trimming at V came to 4 bases and at J to 3 bases, leaving 5 bases not matched to a gene. This sequence was found in a human donor with alopecia areata. The sample in question was CD4+ T cells sorted from blood, obtained at week 4, from a patient treated with tofacitinib. The chain carries TRBV5-1 and TRBJ2-3; 10 bases agree with TRBD1. The CDR3 spells CASSTSGQGTDTQYF. The CDR3 coding sequence is TGCGCCAGCAGCACCTCGGGACAGGGGACAGATACGCAGTATTTT.